Listed below are T cell receptor beta chains from one sample, sequenced in a study of cytomegalovirus exposure and HLA in healthy donors. TCRdb's table, derived via immunoSEQ multiplex PCR, lists solely in-frame clones and lacks some. Here the sample spans roughly 160,000 clones, roughly 77% being singletons. The sequenced material came from PBMCs. The origin of the receptors is a man aged 50 or older in good health and CMV-seropositive. CDR3s include the opening cysteine and the closing phenylalanine or tryptophan.

v_gene: TRBV4-1
j_gene: TRBJ2-1
CDR3aa: CASTTGTGNSYNEQFF

v_gene: TRBV2
j_gene: TRBJ1-1
CDR3aa: CASSTQGDETEAFF

v_gene: TRBV5-6
j_gene: -
CDR3aa: CASSSYLGGGYEQYF

v_gene: TRBV9
j_gene: TRBJ2-7
CDR3aa: CASSAGLAGVGFYEQYF

v_gene: TRBV28
j_gene: TRBJ1-2
CDR3aa: CASSQGAGNYGYTF

v_gene: TRBV5-1
j_gene: TRBJ2-1
CDR3aa: CASSFVAEAYNEQFF

v_gene: TRBV10-3
j_gene: TRBJ1-2
CDR3aa: CAISEGDTVVGYTF

v_gene: TRBV4-1
j_gene: TRBJ2-7
CDR3aa: CASSQGGYEQYF

v_gene: TRBV7-2
j_gene: TRBJ1-5
CDR3aa: CASSQGQGVRQPQHF

v_gene: TRBV11-3
j_gene: TRBJ2-1
CDR3aa: CASSLGAGDYNEQFF

v_gene: TRBV28
j_gene: TRBJ2-5
CDR3aa: CASRAGTSGPPETQYF

v_gene: TRBV19
j_gene: TRBJ1-5
CDR3aa: CASSSRDSELWQPQHF

v_gene: TRBV7-7
j_gene: TRBJ2-2
CDR3aa: CASSLSEVVGTSGPNTGELFF

v_gene: TRBV5-6
j_gene: TRBJ2-5
CDR3aa: CASSPREYQETQYF

v_gene: TRBV6-1
j_gene: TRBJ1-5
CDR3aa: CASSESWGGNQPQHF

v_gene: TRBV27
j_gene: TRBJ1-4
CDR3aa: CASRQGGGLPNEKLFF

v_gene: TRBV30
j_gene: TRBJ1-1
CDR3aa: CAWNLNTLNTEAFF

v_gene: TRBV28
j_gene: TRBJ1-2
CDR3aa: CAISGQSGYTF

v_gene: TRBV7-2
j_gene: TRBJ1-5
CDR3aa: CASSLDSKNQPQHF

v_gene: TRBV28
j_gene: TRBJ2-7
CDR3aa: CASSFSPGGGSYEQYF

v_gene: TRBV19
j_gene: TRBJ2-7
CDR3aa: CASSPPGTGSYEQYF

v_gene: TRBV20-1
j_gene: TRBJ2-5
CDR3aa: CSAGRAETQYF

v_gene: TRBV9
j_gene: TRBJ2-5
CDR3aa: CASSVASGGVSETQYF

v_gene: TRBV27
j_gene: TRBJ2-7
CDR3aa: CASQPTATYEQYF

v_gene: TRBV11-3
j_gene: TRBJ2-7
CDR3aa: CASSSTGVREQYF

v_gene: TRBV4-2
j_gene: TRBJ2-1
CDR3aa: CASSQDHLAGVNEQFF

v_gene: TRBV5-1
j_gene: TRBJ2-3
CDR3aa: CASSSRGNTDTQYF

v_gene: TRBV2
j_gene: TRBJ1-4
CDR3aa: CASLLLQMANEKLFF

v_gene: TRBV6-1
j_gene: TRBJ2-7
CDR3aa: CASSGSGIIYEQYF